The 15 T cell receptor beta chains below come from one sample, sequenced in a study of Graves' ophthalmopathy and Graves' hyperthyroidism (dated by TCRdb to 2017 to 2018). The instrument was an Illumina HiSeq 2000. TCR beta CDR3 regions were amplified from RNA transcripts for repertoire sequencing. A first-round RT-PCR used HTBI primers with the Qiagen OneStep RT-PCR kit, followed by a second-round multiplex PCR, size selection and purification. TCRdb took the public reads, trimmed them with fastp at Q25, ran MiXCR for clone calling and kept in-frame beta chains. When rows share a CDR3 protein, they turn into one entry using the most common DNA and genes. The sample yields roughly 500,000 distinct CDR3 sequences; around 15% were counted once. Approximately 9.8% of the sample belongs to the ten largest clones. Sequencing was performed on blood. Receptors originate from a woman aged 25 to 39 with Graves' ophthalmopathy. Donor details come from another sample of the same person, matched by shared clones.

This clonotype was seen many times. The chain joins TRBV27 to TRBJ1-6; no clear D. Trimming removed 1 base at V and 0 bases at J, with 7 bases between. The germline gives CDR1 MNHEY, CDR2 SMNVEV (reference sequence). The CDR3 is 16 amino acids. DNA for the CDR3: TGTGCCAGCAGTTTATTGGCCAGCTCCTATAATTCACCCCTCCACTTT. It codes for CASSLLASSYNSPLHF.

This clonotype was detected a few times. This chain uses TRBV4-2 with TRBJ2-5, with TRBD2 identical over 13 bases. CDR3 length: 17 amino acids. Germline V gene lookup returns CDR1 LGHNA and CDR2 YNFKEQ. V shed 0 bases and J 4 bases; nucleotides not matched to a gene: 5. DNA of the CDR3: TGTGCCAGCAGCCAAGAGGGGAGACTAGCGGGGGGAGAGACCCAGTACTTC. Protein sequence: CASSQEGRLAGGETQYF.

The rearrangement joins TRBV20-1 to TRBJ2-7; a weak D match, TRBD2 (5 bases). V lost 5 bases to trimming and J lost 4 bases, with 15 bases between them. CDR1 DFQATT and CDR2 SNEGSKA come from the germline V gene (reference sequence). The CDR3 spans 13 residues. Here the CDR3 reads CSALRTLAYEQYF. CDR3 in DNA: TGCAGTGCTCTGAGGACTTTAGCGTACGAGCAGTACTTC.

This clonotype was picked up many times. The chain links TRBV28 to TRBJ2-5, with 7 bases that match TRBD1. The CDR3 consists of 16 residues. Trimming at V came to 7 bases and at J to 0 bases, leaving 11 bases not matched to a gene. Per the germline V gene, CDR1 is MDHEN and CDR2 is SYDVKM. The CDR3 is CASNRATGMYQETQYF. The CDR3 DNA reads TGTGCCAGCAACCGGGCGACAGGGATGTACCAAGAGACCCAGTACTTC.

The J gene is TRBJ1-1, the V gene TRBV15; D not certain. CDR1 is LNHNV, CDR2 YYDKDF, per germline (reference sequence). This CDR3 region has 14 residues. V was clipped by 4 bases and J by 0 bases, with 9 bases between them. CDR3 sequence: CATSTGSMNTEAFF. CDR3 nucleotide sequence: TGTGCCACCAGCACGGGCAGCATGAACACTGAAGCTTTCTTT.

This clonotype was detected ten times or more. The V and J genes are TRBV10-3 and TRBJ2-7, with D perhaps TRBD1 or TRBD2 (5 bases each). Germline CDR1 is ENHRY and CDR2 is SYGVKD. V was shortened by 0 bases and J by 2 bases, with 11 bases between the two germline ends. CDR3 length: 15 amino acids. In DNA form, the CDR3 reads TGTGCCATCAGTGAGTCGGGGGTTGGGCCCTACGAGCAGTACTTC. Its protein product is CAISESGVGPYEQYF.

This clonotype was counted ten times or more. The CDR3 is CASSPERQEDQPQHF. The CDR3, as DNA: TGTGCCAGCAGCCCCGAGAGACAGGAGGATCAGCCCCAGCATTTT. V is TRBV13 and J is TRBJ1-5; weak D call: TRBD1 (6 bases). Germline CDR1 PRHDT, CDR2 FYEKMQ (reference sequence). This CDR3 has 15 amino acids. V was clipped by 5 bases and J by 5 bases, with 16 bases between them.

Remarks on this clonotype: The germline gene is not matched at one end of the junction; a read error may be the cause. The CDR3 spells CAISYLVVWNSPLRF. In nucleotides, the CDR3 is TGTGCCATCAGTTACTTGGTAGTCTGGAATTCGCCCCTCCGCTTT. V gene TRBV6-5 combines with J gene TRBJ1-6, with D unresolved. Germline V CDR1 and CDR2: MNHEY, SVGAGI. The CDR3 is made up of 15 amino acids.

This clonotype was picked up many times. The chain couples TRBV19 to TRBJ1-2; D might be TRBD1 (5 bases). This CDR3 spans 14 amino acids. V shed 5 bases and J shed 0 bases, with 10 bases lying between them. From germline, CDR1 is LNHDA and CDR2 SQIVND (reference sequence). In nucleotides, the CDR3 is TGTGCCAGTAGTTCCAGAGGGGCTAACTATGGCTACACCTTC. This translates into CASSSRGANYGYTF.

This clonotype has ten or more counts. The rearrangement links TRBV18 to TRBJ1-2; TRBD1 agrees at 8 bases. The V gene's germline CDR1 is KGHSH and CDR2 LQKENI. The length of the CDR3 is 14 residues. V trimming: 4 bases; J trimming: 6 bases; junction bases outside the gene matches: 7. This chain's CDR3 is CASSRDRGEDGYTF. The CDR3 DNA reads as TGTGCCAGCTCACGCGACAGGGGTGAGGATGGCTACACCTTC.

Many counts were recorded for this clonotype. This sequence joins TRBV6-5 and TRBJ1-1; TRBD1 aligns across 7 bases. Unmatched junction bases numbered 5, after V lost 4 bases and J lost 9 bases. There are 12 residues in the CDR3. Germline-derived CDR1 and CDR2 are MNHEY and SVGAGI. The CDR3 nucleotides read TGTGCCAGCAGTTTAGGGACAGACAAAGCTTTCTTT. This codes for CASSLGTDKAFF.

The sample holds many counts of this clonotype. The chain has TRBV6-1 and TRBJ1-1; 8 positions agree with TRBD1. Trimming cost V 9 bases and J 8 bases; bases outside gene matches: 5. Germline V gene sequence: CDR1 MNHNS, CDR2 SASEGT. This CDR3 has 11 residues. The CDR3: CASLQGGEAFF. The CDR3 DNA follows: TGTGCCAGTCTACAGGGGGGGGAAGCTTTCTTT.

This clonotype was counted ten times or more. The chain joins TRBV6-1 to TRBJ2-7; D possibly matches TRBD1 or TRBD2 (6 bases each). The CDR3 runs to 16 residues. CDR1 MNHNS and CDR2 SASEGT come from the germline V gene. Between the trimmed V and J ends, which lost 3 bases and 3 bases, there was a span of 18 bases. The CDR3 loop reads CASSDVGGPTNYEQYF. CDR3 sequence (DNA): TGTGCCAGCAGTGACGTAGGGGGGCCCACTAACTACGAGCAGTACTTC.

The gene calls are TRBV11-2 and TRBJ2-5, with D possibly matching TRBD2 (5 bases). Germline lookup yields CDR1 SGHAT and CDR2 FQNNGV. The CDR3 has 16 amino acids. V was shortened by 1 base and J by 5 bases, with 17 bases between the two germline ends. The CDR3 DNA follows: TGTGCCAGCAGCTTAGGTTTTCTGGCTTCTAGCGAGACCCAGTACTTC. Translated, it gives CASSLGFLASSETQYF.

At least ten counts were recorded for this clonotype. The chain couples TRBV30 to TRBJ1-2, with 10 bases aligning to TRBD1. Germline V gene lookup returns CDR1 GTSNPN and CDR2 SVGIG (reference sequence). CDR3 length: 14 residues. J lost 7 bases, V lost 3 bases, and 8 bases had no gene match. The DNA of the CDR3 is TGTGCCTGGAGGAAGGACAGGGGGACAGGTGGCTACACCTTC. As protein: CAWRKDRGTGGYTF.